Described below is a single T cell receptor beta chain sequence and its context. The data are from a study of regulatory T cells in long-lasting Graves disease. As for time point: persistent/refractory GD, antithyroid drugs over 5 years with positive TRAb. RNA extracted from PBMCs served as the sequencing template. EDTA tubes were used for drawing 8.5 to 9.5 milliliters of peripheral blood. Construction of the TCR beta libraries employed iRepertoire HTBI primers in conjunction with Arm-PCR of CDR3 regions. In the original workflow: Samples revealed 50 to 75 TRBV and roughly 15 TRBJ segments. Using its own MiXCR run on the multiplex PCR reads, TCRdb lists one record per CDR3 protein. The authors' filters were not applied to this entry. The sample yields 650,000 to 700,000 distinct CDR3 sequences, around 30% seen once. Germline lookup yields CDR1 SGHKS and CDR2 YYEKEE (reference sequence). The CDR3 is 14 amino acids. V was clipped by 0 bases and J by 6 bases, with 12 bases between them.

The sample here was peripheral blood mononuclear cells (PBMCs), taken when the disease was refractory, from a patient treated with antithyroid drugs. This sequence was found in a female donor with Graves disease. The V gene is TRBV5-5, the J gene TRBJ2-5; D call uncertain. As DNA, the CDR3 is TGTGCCAGCAGCTTGGGTCTGGAGACGAAGACCCAGTACTTC. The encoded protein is CASSLGLETKTQYF.